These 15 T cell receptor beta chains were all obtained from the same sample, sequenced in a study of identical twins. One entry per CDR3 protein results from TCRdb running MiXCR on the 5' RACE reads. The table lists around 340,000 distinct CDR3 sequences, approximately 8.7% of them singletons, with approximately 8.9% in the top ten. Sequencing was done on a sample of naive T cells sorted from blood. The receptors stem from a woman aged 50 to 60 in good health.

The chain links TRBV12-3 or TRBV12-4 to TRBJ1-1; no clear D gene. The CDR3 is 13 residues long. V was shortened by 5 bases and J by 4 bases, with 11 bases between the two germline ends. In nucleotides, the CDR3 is TGTGCCAGCAGTCCCTCGCCCCCCACTGAAGCTTTCTTT. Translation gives CASSPSPPTEAFF.

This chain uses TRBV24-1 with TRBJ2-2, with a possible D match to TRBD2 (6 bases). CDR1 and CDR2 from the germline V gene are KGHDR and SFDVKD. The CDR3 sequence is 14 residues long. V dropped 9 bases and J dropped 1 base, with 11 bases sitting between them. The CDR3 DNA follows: TGTGCCACCGCGGGACGGAGGAACACCGGGGAGCTGTTTTTT. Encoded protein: CATAGRRNTGELFF.

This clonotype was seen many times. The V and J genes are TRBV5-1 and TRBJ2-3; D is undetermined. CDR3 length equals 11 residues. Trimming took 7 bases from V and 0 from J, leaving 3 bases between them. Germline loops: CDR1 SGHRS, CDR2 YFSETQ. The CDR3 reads CASGSTDTQYF. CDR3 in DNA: TGCGCCAGCGGGAGCACAGATACGCAGTATTTT.

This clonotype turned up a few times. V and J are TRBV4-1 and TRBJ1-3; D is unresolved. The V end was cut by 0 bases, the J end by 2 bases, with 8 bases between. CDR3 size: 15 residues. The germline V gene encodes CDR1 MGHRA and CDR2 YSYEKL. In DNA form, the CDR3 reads TGCGCCAGCAGCCAAGATCTGGCCCCTGGAAACACCATATATTTT. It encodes CASSQDLAPGNTIYF.

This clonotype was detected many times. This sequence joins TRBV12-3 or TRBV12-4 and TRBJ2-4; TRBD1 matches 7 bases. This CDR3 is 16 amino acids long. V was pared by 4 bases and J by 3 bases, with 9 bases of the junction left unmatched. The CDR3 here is CASSSGTVESKNIQYF. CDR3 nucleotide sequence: TGTGCCAGCAGTTCCGGGACAGTGGAAAGCAAAAACATTCAGTACTTC.

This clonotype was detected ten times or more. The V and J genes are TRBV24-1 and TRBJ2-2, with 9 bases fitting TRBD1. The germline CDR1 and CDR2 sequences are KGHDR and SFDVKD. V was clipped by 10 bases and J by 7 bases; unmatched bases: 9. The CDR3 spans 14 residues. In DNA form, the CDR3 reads TGTGCCACAGCCGGGACAGGGAGTATCGGGGAGCTGTTTTTT. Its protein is CATAGTGSIGELFF.

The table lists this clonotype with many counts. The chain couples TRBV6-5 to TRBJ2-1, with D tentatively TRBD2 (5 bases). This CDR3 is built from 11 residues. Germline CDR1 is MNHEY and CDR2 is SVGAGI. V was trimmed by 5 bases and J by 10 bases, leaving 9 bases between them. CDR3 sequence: CASSRSGEQFF. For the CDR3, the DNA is TGTGCCAGCAGTCGCAGCGGAGAGCAGTTCTTC.

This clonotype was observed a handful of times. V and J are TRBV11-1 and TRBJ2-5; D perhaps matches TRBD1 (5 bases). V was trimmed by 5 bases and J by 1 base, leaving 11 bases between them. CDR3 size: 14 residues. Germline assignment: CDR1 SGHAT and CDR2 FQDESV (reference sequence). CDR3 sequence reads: CASSPRQPQETQYF. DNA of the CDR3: TGTGCCAGCAGCCCGAGACAGCCCCAAGAGACCCAGTACTTC.

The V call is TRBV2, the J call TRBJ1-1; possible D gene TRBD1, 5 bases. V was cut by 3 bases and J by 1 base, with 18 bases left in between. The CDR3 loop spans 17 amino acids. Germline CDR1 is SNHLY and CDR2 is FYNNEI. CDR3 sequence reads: CASSDVPGPTPNTEAFF. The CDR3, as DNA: TGTGCCAGCAGTGATGTGCCGGGACCGACCCCGAACACTGAAGCTTTCTTT.

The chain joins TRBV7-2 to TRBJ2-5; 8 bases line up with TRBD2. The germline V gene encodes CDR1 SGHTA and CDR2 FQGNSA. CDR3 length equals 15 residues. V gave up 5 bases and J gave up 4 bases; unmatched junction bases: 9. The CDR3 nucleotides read TGTGCCAGCAGCAGTACAGCGGGGGCCACAGAGACCCAGTACTTC. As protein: CASSSTAGATETQYF. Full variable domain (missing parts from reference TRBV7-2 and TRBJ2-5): GAGVSQSPSNKVTEKGKDVELRCDPISGHTALYWYRQSLGQGLEFLIYFQGNSAPDKSGLPSDRFSAERTGGSVSTLTIQRTQQEDSAVYLCASSSTAGATETQYFGPGTRLLVL.

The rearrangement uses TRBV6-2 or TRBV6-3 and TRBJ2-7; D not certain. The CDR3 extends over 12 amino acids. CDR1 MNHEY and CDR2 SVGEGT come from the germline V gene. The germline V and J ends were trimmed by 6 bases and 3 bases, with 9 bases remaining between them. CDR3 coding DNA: TGTGCCAGCAGCCGGCCTTACTACGAGCAGTACGTC. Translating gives CASSRPYYEQYV.

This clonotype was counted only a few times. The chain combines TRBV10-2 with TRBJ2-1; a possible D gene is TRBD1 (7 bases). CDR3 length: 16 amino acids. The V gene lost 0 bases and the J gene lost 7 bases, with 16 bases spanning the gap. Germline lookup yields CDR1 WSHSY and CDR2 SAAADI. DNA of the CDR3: TGCGCCAGCAGTGAGTCTGTAGGACCAGGGGGGAATGAGCAGTTCTTC. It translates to CASSESVGPGGNEQFF.

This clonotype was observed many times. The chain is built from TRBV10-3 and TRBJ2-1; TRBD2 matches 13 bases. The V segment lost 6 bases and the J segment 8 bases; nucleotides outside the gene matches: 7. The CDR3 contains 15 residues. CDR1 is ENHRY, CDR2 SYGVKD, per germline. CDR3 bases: TGTGCCATCAGCCCCGGGACTAGCGGGAACTATGAGCAGTTCTTC. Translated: CAISPGTSGNYEQFF.

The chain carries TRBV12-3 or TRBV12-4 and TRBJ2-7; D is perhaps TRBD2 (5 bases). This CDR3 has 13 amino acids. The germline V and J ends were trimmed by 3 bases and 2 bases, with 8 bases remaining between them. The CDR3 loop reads CASSFGETYEQYF. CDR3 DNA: TGTGCCAGCAGTTTTGGGGAGACCTACGAGCAGTACTTC.

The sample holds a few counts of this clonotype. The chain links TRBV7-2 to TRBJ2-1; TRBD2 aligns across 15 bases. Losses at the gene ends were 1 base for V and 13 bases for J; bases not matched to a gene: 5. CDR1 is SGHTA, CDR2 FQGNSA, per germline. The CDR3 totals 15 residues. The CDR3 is CASSLVGLAGGSQFF. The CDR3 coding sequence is TGTGCCAGCAGCTTAGTCGGACTAGCGGGAGGGTCACAGTTCTTC.